The sequence of this T cell receptor beta chain was determined in a study of OX40 agonist ivuxolimab in advanced cancers. Clones were sequenced by immunoSEQ multiplex PCR, and TCRdb holds only the in-frame ones, with some missing. The data show 30,000 to 45,000 clones, with roughly 85% seen just once and 21% held by the top ten. V shed 0 bases and J 4 bases; nucleotides not matched to a gene: 1. Germline loops: CDR1 LGHNA, CDR2 YNFKEQ. The CDR3 spans 15 residues. The V and J genes are TRBV4-2 and TRBJ1-5, with 9 bases fitting TRBD1. This TCR derives from an adult with an advanced solid tumor such as melanoma, head and neck, liver or kidney cancer. The starting material was CD4+ or CD8+ T cells sorted from blood, obtained in a trial of the OX40 agonist ivuxolimab. CDR3 DNA sequence: TGTGCCAGCAGCCAAGAAGGGACAGGGAATCAGCCCCAGCATTTT. Its protein product is CASSQEGTGNQPQHF.